These 14 T cell receptor beta chains share one sample of origin, sequenced in a study of shared clonotypes between healthy human individuals. Using immunoSEQ multiplex PCR, the repertoire was profiled, and TCRdb retains in-frame clones only, with some absent. The sample lists about 680,000 clones, around 72% occurring once. The material sequenced was memory CD4+ T cells sorted from blood. Subset in this sample: CD45RA-negative fraction. Source of these receptors: a woman aged 25 to 39 in good health.

Only a few counts were recorded for this clone. J is TRBJ2-5 and V is TRBV6-5, with D unclear. V was cut by 5 bases and J by 7 bases, with 11 bases left in between. The CDR3 covers 12 residues. Germline V gene data show CDR1 as MNHEY and CDR2 as SVGAGI. CDR3: CASSPPAGTQYF. As DNA, the CDR3 is TGTGCCAGCAGTCCCCCCGCCGGGACCCAGTACTTC.

This clone was observed a single time. The chain uses TRBV5-1 and TRBJ2-7, with unresolved D. The V gene's germline CDR1 is SGHRS and CDR2 YFSETQ. This CDR3 is 14 amino acids long. Trimming removed 4 bases from V and 1 base from J, with 12 bases in between. CDR3: CASSPRPASYEQYF. The CDR3 DNA sequence: TGCGCCAGCAGCCCGCGGCCCGCTTCCTACGAGCAGTACTTC.

This clone was observed at least ten times. Other DNA sequences in this sample translate to the same CDR3. The V call is TRBV5-6, the J call TRBJ1-1, with no clear D. Deletions cut 1 base from V and 1 base from J, with 5 bases between. This CDR3 has 13 residues. Germline CDR1 is SGHDT and CDR2 is YYEEEE. CDR3 coding DNA: TGTGCCAGCAGCTTGTTCGAGAACACTGAAGCTTTCTTT. Translation: CASSLFENTEAFF.

The genes are TRBV7-9 and TRBJ1-4, with 7 bases fitting TRBD1. Trimming took 1 base from V and 3 from J; bases not matched to a gene: 2. Looked up from germline, CDR1 is SEHNR and CDR2 is FQNEAQ (reference sequence). The CDR3 consists of 15 residues. The CDR3 nucleotides are TGTGCCAGCAGCTTAGGGGACAGCCCTAATGAAAAACTGTTTTTT. Residues: CASSLGDSPNEKLFF.

The chain has TRBV6-6 and TRBJ1-2, with 9 bases lining up with TRBD1. The CDR3 contains 14 residues. Losses at the gene ends were 5 bases for V and 2 bases for J; bases not matched to a gene: 3. In germline, CDR1 is MNHNY, CDR2 SVGAGI (reference sequence). The chain's CDR3 is CASSRGTGNYGYTF. Written as DNA, the CDR3 is TGTGCCAGCAGTCGAGGGACAGGGAACTATGGCTACACCTTC.

On this clone itself: Relative to the germline gene, one junction end is altered; a read error may explain this. The chain uses TRBV5-1 and TRBJ2-3; 9 bases line up with TRBD1. The CDR3 is 16 amino acids. Germline-derived CDR1 and CDR2 are SGHRS and YFSETQ. For the CDR3, the DNA is TGTGCCAGCAGCCAAGGGACAGGGCAGAGCACAGATACGCAGTATTTT. Protein: CASSQGTGQSTDTQYF.

CDR3 bases: TGTGCCAGTAGTATGGGTCAGTCTGGAAACACCATATATTTT. Its protein product is CASSMGQSGNTIYF. J is TRBJ1-3 and V is TRBV19; D not certain. The CDR3 has 14 amino acids. Trimming shortened V by 3 bases and J by 1 base, and 7 bases separated the two germline ends. Germline V CDR1 and CDR2: LNHDA, SQIVND (reference sequence).

The chain employs TRBV5-4 and TRBJ2-3, with 7 bases lining up with TRBD1. Germline lookup yields CDR1 SGHNT and CDR2 YYREEE (reference sequence). V shed 1 base and J 4 bases; nucleotides not matched to a gene: 3. This CDR3 is built from 14 residues. The CDR3 nucleotides read TGTGCCAGCAGCTTGTTCCAGGGGGCAGATACGCAGTATTTT. Its translation is CASSLFQGADTQYF.

The chain is built from TRBV30 and TRBJ2-6; D not resolved. The V end was cut by 8 bases, the J end by 4 bases, with 9 bases between. The CDR3 is 12 amino acids. Germline values: CDR1 GTSNPN, CDR2 SVGIG (reference sequence). CDR3 coding DNA: TGTGCCCCAGAAAGGGGGGCCAACGTCCTGACTTTC. Translating it yields CAPERGANVLTF.

There are a few counts of this clone. The V gene is TRBV5-4, the J gene TRBJ2-7, with unresolved D. From germline, CDR1 is SGHNT and CDR2 YYREEE (reference sequence). Trimming removed 4 bases at V and 4 bases at J, with 12 bases between. The CDR3 contains 13 residues. The CDR3 spells CASSPNWGYEQYF. CDR3 nucleotide sequence: TGTGCCAGCAGCCCTAACTGGGGTTACGAGCAGTACTTC.

V is TRBV5-1 and J is TRBJ2-7; TRBD1 agrees at 7 bases. The CDR3 runs 15 residues. Trimming removed 0 bases from V and 2 bases from J; junction bases left unmatched: 5. Germline-derived CDR1 and CDR2 are SGHRS and YFSETQ. CDR3: CASSLGQGFTYEQYF. CDR3 nucleotide sequence: TGCGCCAGCAGCTTGGGACAGGGATTTACCTACGAGCAGTACTTC.

The chain recombines TRBV27 with TRBJ2-2; D not resolved. V lost 3 bases and J lost 6, with 14 bases in between. The CDR3 consists of 15 residues. In germline, CDR1 is MNHEY, CDR2 SMNVEV (reference sequence). The CDR3 nucleotides read TGTGCCAGCAGTTTCATCAGCGTGGTTGCCGGGGAGCTGTTTTTT. It yields the protein CASSFISVVAGELFF.

This clone was seen only once. The chain joins TRBV5-5 to TRBJ2-1; TRBD1 is a possible D gene (6 bases). There are 14 residues in the CDR3. CDR1 is SGHKS, CDR2 YYEKEE, per germline (reference sequence). V was cut by 4 bases and J by 0 bases, with 8 bases left in between. CDR3 in DNA: TGTGCCAGCAGCCCACAGGGCTCCTACAATGAGCAGTTCTTC. It is translated as CASSPQGSYNEQFF.

This clone was seen at least ten times. This chain connects TRBV6-1 to TRBJ1-2, with 10 bases aligning to TRBD1. This CDR3 has 15 amino acids. With V trimmed by 5 bases and J by 6 bases, 9 bases remained unmatched. Per the germline V gene, CDR1 is MNHNS and CDR2 is SASEGT. The CDR3 spells CASSSSGQGEDGYTF. CDR3 nucleotide sequence: TGTGCCAGCAGTTCTTCCGGACAGGGGGAGGATGGCTACACCTTC.